Below, one TCR beta chain is given with its context. The antigen it binds to is not known. The input lacks base qualities; no much larger clone sits a single base away. Preparation of the library involved the immunoSEQ multiplex PCR assay. The multiplex PCR relied on a mix of 60 forward primers for TCR Vbeta segments and 13 reverse primers for TCR Jbeta segments. The CDR3 region of rearranged TCR beta genes was amplified from genomic DNA by a multiplex PCR assay. The Illumina HiSeq System was used to sequence the amplified TCR beta libraries as 87-base-pair reads. Per the authors' processing: Across the 600 to 700 repertoires, a later analysis counted approximately 83 million unique TCR beta chains, roughly 11 million of which were shared by at least two donors. Raw reads were error-corrected and collapsed into unique sequences with a nearest-neighbor algorithm that merged closely related sequences to remove PCR and sequencing errors. To assign V, D and J gene segments, CDR3 sequences were aligned to IMGT reference sequences. For a sequence to be retained, a match of at least six nucleotides to both a V gene segment and a J gene segment was required. Rearrangements were classified as productive when the CDR3 lacked stop codons and remained in frame with V and J, and all other rearrangements were classified as non-productive. CDR3 was defined according to IMGT convention as the region running from the second conserved V-encoded cysteine to the conserved J-encoded phenylalanine. The earlier analysis of some 580 of the donors excluded any sequence lacking an unambiguous match to a single V gene segment. In an earlier analysis of 587 of the donors, V segments were called functional above 56.7% productive rearrangements and were called segregating when the between-donor standard deviation exceeded 5%. A statistical classification framework was developed to diagnose cytomegalovirus status using the catalog of TCR beta chain sequences. In a later analysis, TCR nucleotide sequences were compared against IMGT/GENE-DB human TR gene sequences so that V and J genes could be assigned. A later analysis assigned CDR3 sequences and most-parsimonious VDJ recombination scenarios with the TCRdist pipeline. In a later analysis, every TCR beta chain was defined by the combination of its CDR3 amino acid sequence and its V-gene family, and reads without a unique V-gene family were dropped. In a later analysis, nearly 600 highly shared, low-generation-probability nucleotide sequences were removed to address suspected cross-contamination and a sequencing artifact. In a later analysis, a clonal expansion index was calculated for each public chain from normalized within-repertoire ranks of inferred template counts. Generation probabilities in a later analysis came from a VDJ recombination model fitted to out-of-frame rearrangements, and those results were checked against IGoR. In a later analysis, hypergeometric tests were used to score TCR-TCR, TCR-HLA and TCR-CMV co-occurrence, with a repertoire-size bias correction applied to TCR pairs. A later analysis estimated false discovery rates by permuting HLA or CMV assignments 20 times. In a later analysis, co-occurring TCRs were grouped using DBSCAN, with TCRdist sequence similarity added in when clustering inside HLA-allele-positive subsets. For co-occurrence clustering, repertoires with fewer than 30,000 or more than 120,000 public chains were excluded, along with 5 or 6 repertoires with anomalous nucleotide sharing. What TCRdb holds here is the immuneACCESS table cut down to in-frame rearrangements. Part of the clones is not present; checked against another copy, under half of the missing clones reflect an unresolved V gene, and the others are unexplained. V and J calls and clone size are copied from that table; D and trimming were computed from the DNA. The sample table records approximately 150,000 clones; 81% of these occur just once. Approximately 5% of the sample is taken by the ten largest.

These data belong to a study of cytomegalovirus exposure and HLA in healthy donors (dated by TCRdb to between 2016 and 2019). Study-wide context: An earlier analysis of roughly 500 of the donors reported about 260 Gb of sequence data and 95 million to 120 million unique TCR beta sequences obtained from 180 million or so T cells. An early release covering roughly 600 HLA-typed donors comprised approximately 290 gigabases of sequencing data and around 80 million unique TCR sequences. The genetic ancestry cluster associated with self-reported Caucasian donors included 81% of the roughly 400 genotyped donors. The study was designed to test whether signatures of past pathogen exposure could be identified by cataloging public T cell receptors. The T cell repertoires of some 700 subjects were profiled by immunosequencing and related to cytomegalovirus serostatus. In addition to the first cohort of 666 subjects, a separate validation cohort of 120 different subjects was used. To predict cytomegalovirus infection status, the study brought together high-throughput TCR immunosequencing, statistical association of individual TCRs with disease status, and machine learning. A later analysis re-analyzed previously published TCR beta repertoires from about 730 donors and added high-resolution HLA genotyping to study TCR occurrence patterns. Rather than drawing on any new phenotypic data, the later analysis identified candidate immune exposures from TCR beta sequences and the way those sequences occurred across donors. An earlier analysis of around 640 of the donors used high-throughput TCR beta sequencing to judge whether each TCR beta V gene segment behaved as functional or pseudogenic. Donor age, sex, ethnicity and CMV serostatus were compiled alongside the repertoire data. A later genetic analysis used genome-wide SNP genotypes for about three fifths of the 666 donors, treating that subset as a discovery cohort. Every discovery cohort repertoire had been produced on one sequencing platform. Both class I and class II loci were covered by HLA typing, at four-digit resolution. Typing coverage differed by locus: A, B, C, DRB1 and DQB1 were typed in roughly 620-630 donors, DQA1 in roughly 500, DPA1 in around 600, and DPB1 in 472. Roughly 5 DR-DQ haplotypes were handled as single units for association and clustering because linkage in the cohort was strong. Among roughly 400 genotyped donors of the cohort, an average of around 220,000 unique TCR beta nucleotide sequences was sequenced per donor, of which 15% to 20% were non-productive.

Counted from cysteine to phenylalanine, this CDR3 has 14 amino acids. Only the CDR3 DNA stays, 42 bases, in frame from base 1. The trim is 5 bases for V and 2 bases for J, with a gap of 13 bases between the germline ends. CDR1 and CDR2 are read off the germline V gene as SGHDT and YYEEEE. The cohort was made up of around 720 healthy bone marrow donors. Cohort members were all nominally healthy when sampled, although unrecorded immune exposures were likely present. The donor tested CMV seropositive and was one of the 289 seropositive cohort members. A peripheral blood sample was collected from each donor, and TCR beta sequencing was performed on peripheral blood mononuclear cells. The Qiagen DNeasy Blood Extraction Kit was used to extract genomic DNA from the blood cell samples. General study outcomes and caveats: The classifier was reported to diagnose cytomegalovirus status with high specificity and sensitivity in both the original and validation cohorts. A group of highly shared sequence variants was considered likely to be a technical artifact of the sequencing pipeline. A later analysis found that most CMV-associated TCR beta chains appeared HLA-restricted, with HLA associations seemingly driven largely by CMV exposure. In a later genetic analysis, fewer N-insertions in productive TCRs were reported among donors in an Asian-associated ancestry cluster than the roughly 710-donor mean. Strong co-occurrence of HLA alleles, especially DR and DQ, made assigning TCR associations to individual alleles difficult. In a later analysis, around 17,000 TCR beta sequences were associated with specific HLA alleles at a false discovery rate of 0.05. The cohort was sequenced for TCR beta chains only, and without alpha or paired-chain data the features that could be detected were limited. In vitro tests confirmed that a few of the cytomegalovirus-associated TCR beta chains recognize cytomegalovirus antigens. Linkage disequilibrium might explain the correlated functional status among segregating V segments, but an unknown experimental factor could not be excluded. The study listed 170 or so TCR beta chains as associated with cytomegalovirus. Presence/absence analyses assumed roughly uniform sequencing depth across donors, an assumption that may not hold. Across donors, most TCR sequences were observed very rarely, whereas some public TCRs were present in many individuals. A later genetic analysis associated a missense DCLRE1C variant with V-gene and J-gene trimming of TCR beta chains, and an independent cohort replicated the association. It was suggested by the authors that the approach could potentially be generalized to other disease states and immunological phenotypes. The only immune exposure information available for the cohort was CMV serostatus. A further reported finding was that TCR beta sequences accurately predicted the HLA-A and HLA-B alleles for most subjects in the first cohort. Compared with equally common non-associated chains, HLA-associated TCR beta chains in a later analysis were more clonally expanded and had lower generation probabilities. According to a later analysis, parvovirus B19, influenza, CMV and Epstein-Barr virus appeared linked to several top co-occurrence clusters. A later analysis found that TCR association rates varied across HLA loci, with DRB1 alleles showing the most associated TCRs and HLA-C alleles the fewest. Some IMGT-functional V segments, including TRBV6-2 and TRBV6-3, could not be told apart with the 87-base-pair reads, so those segments were excluded. The earlier analysis of around 600 of the donors excluded 15 to 20 rarely observed V segments, including chromosome 9 orphons, because counts were too low. Broadly in line with IMGT annotations, most TCR beta V segments showed up in productive rearrangements about 90% or about 30% of the time in an earlier analysis of under 700 of the donors. Because HLA typing was missing for some donors at each locus, association tests included only the typed subset.

Recombination connected TRBV5-6 to TRBJ2-5, with TRBD2 perhaps the D gene, on 7 matching bases. Specimen: PBMCs. This TCR was sampled from a woman under 30 in good health and CMV-seropositive. The bases are TGTGCCAGCAGGGGGGGGGCAAAACAAGAGACCCAGTACTTC. It is translated as CASRGGAKQETQYF.